The rows below give T cell receptor beta chains drawn from one sample of a study of blood T cell repertoires in COVID-19. Some clones are missing from TCRdb's copy, which holds only in-frame ones; the method was immunoSEQ multiplex PCR. This table has roughly 300,000 clones, 80% to 90% appearing once. Sequenced input: peripheral blood. The receptors stem from a woman in her 50s who had recovered from COVID-19. Both conserved end residues are part of each CDR3. D genes are given only for firm matches. Some rows mark clone size as missing; the rest say once, few, many or name a class of expanded clone.

v_gene	j_gene	d_gene	abundance	CDR3nt	CDR3aa
TRBV7-2	TRBJ1-3	.	.	TGTGCCAGCAGCTTAGTTGGGAGCCAAAACACCATATATTTT	CASSLVGSQNTIYF
TRBV2	TRBJ2-1	.	.	TGTGCCAGCAGTGATGGGGGGATCCGTGATGAGCAGTTCTTC	CASSDGGIRDEQFF
TRBV20-1	TRBJ1-1	.	.	TGCAGTGCTAGTTTCCGCGGCCTGAACACTGAAGCTTTCTTT	CSASFRGLNTEAFF
TRBV5-4	TRBJ2-7	.	.	TGTGCCAGCAGCTCGGGCTCCTACGAGCAGTACTTC	CASSSGSYEQYF
TRBV30	TRBJ1-1	.	.	TGTGCCTGGAGTGTATCCCTAAACACTGAAGCTTTCTTT	CAWSVSLNTEAFF
TRBV3-1/TRBV3-2	TRBJ2-3	.	.	TGTGCCAGCAGCCAAGAGCGAGGGGGTCCAGATACGCAGTATTTT	CASSQERGGPDTQYF
TRBV2	TRBJ2-2	TRBD1	.	TGTGCCAGCAGTGTAAGGGGACAGGAGAACACCGGGGAGCTGTTTTTT	CASSVRGQENTGELFF
TRBV4-1	TRBJ2-7	TRBD2	.	TGCGCCAGCAGCCAATTCGCGTCCGGGACGGGGGGCTACGAGCAGTACTTC	CASSQFASGTGGYEQYF
TRBV18	TRBJ1-2	.	.	TGTGCCAGCTCACCTCCGGGGGGCGTGGATGGCTACACCTTC	CASSPPGGVDGYTF
TRBV25-1	TRBJ2-4	TRBD2	few	TGTGCCAGCAGTGTTCCCGGGAGGATTGACATTCAGTACTTC	CASSVPGRIDIQYF
TRBV29-1	TRBJ2-7	.	.	TGCAGCGTTGTGGGTGGGGGGACCGAGCAGTACTTC	CSVVGGGTEQYF
TRBV6-1	TRBJ1-3	TRBD1	few	TGTGCCAGCAGTGCCGGGACAGGGGGGACTGGAAACACCATATATTTT	CASSAGTGGTGNTIYF
TRBV19	TRBJ2-1	TRBD1	.	TGTGCCAGTAGTTTTTCCGGGACAGGGAATATGAATGAGCAGTTCTTC	CASSFSGTGNMNEQFF
TRBV20-1	TRBJ2-7	.	.	TGCAGTGCTAGAAAGCTACTGGAGCAGTACTTC	CSARKLLEQYF
TRBV7-6	TRBJ2-5	.	.	TGTGCCAGCAGCCGATCGTCCGGGTTTCAAGAGACCCAGTACTTC	CASSRSSGFQETQYF
TRBV28	TRBJ2-3	TRBD2	.	TGTGCCAGCAGATCCAATATGGGCGGGAGAGGGCGCACAGATACGCAGTATTTT	CASRSNMGGRGRTDTQYF